This T cell receptor (beta chain) was recorded in a study of T-cell memory formation after mild COVID-19 (dated by TCRdb to about 2021). As for the study more broadly: Most TCR sequence clusters were specific to one of the two donors. The cohort was made up of two young adult volunteers, one female and one male, who were previously healthy. In two donors, T-cell clones that expanded and contracted after mild COVID-19 were tracked by sequencing TCRalpha and TCRbeta repertoires over time. The paper's findings and limits, for the study overall: The study included only a couple of mild cases, and larger cohorts that include severe cases with pre-infection samples were judged to be necessary. Contracting CD4+ clones appeared mostly in the CM and EM memory subsets, whereas CD8+ clones were enriched in EMRA. Some responding clones were detected in pre-infection memory, suggesting pre-existing cross-reactive memory T cells joined the SARS-CoV-2 response. Clones contracting from day 15 to 85 had balanced CD4/CD8 phenotypes, while a second wave expanding from day 15 to 37 was biased towards CD4+. The second-wave clones that peaked on day 37 were not confirmed to be SARS-CoV-2 specific.

Ficoll-Paque density gradient centrifugation was used to isolate PBMCs. The instrument was an Illumina NovaSeq 6000. cDNA libraries for TCRalpha and TCRbeta were prepared by 5'RACE using constant-segment primers, with sample barcodes and unique molecular identifiers added. Trizol reagent was used to extract RNA from every sample. Libraries were amplified in two PCR steps, with a second sample barcode and Illumina TruSeq adapters added in the second step. Sequencing of the libraries was done on an Illumina NovaSeq, producing 2 x 150 bp paired-end reads. On the study's bioinformatics: The reads were demultiplexed and collapsed into UMI-guided consensus sequences using migec v1.2.7. Using mixcr v2.1.11, UMI consensuses were aligned to TRA and TRB V and J templates and then assembled into clonotypes. A clonotype was counted as expanded or contracted only if both edgeR and NoisET called the change significant, with noise models trained on biological replicates. For edgeR calls, the thresholds were a false discovery rate-adjusted p below 0.01 and a log2 fold-change of 1. As an exploratory analysis of dynamics, PCA with hierarchical clustering was applied to max-normalized trajectories of the 1000 most abundant clonotypes. Separately sequenced CD4+ and CD8+ repertoires were used to assign a CD4 or CD8 phenotype to each responding clone. TCRdb applied fastp at Q25 and MiXCR to the public reads, then kept only in-frame beta chains. One record per CDR3 amino acid sequence lists the most common genes and DNA. The V and J calls shown here were made by TCRdb, not taken from the authors' results. Across this sample there are some 260,000 distinct CDR3 sequences, with about a sixth seen only once. Approximately 3.5% of the sample goes to the ten largest clones.

Counted from cysteine to phenylalanine, this CDR3 has 15 amino acids. The retained sequence is limited to the CDR3, 45 bases, with the frame set at the first base. The germline V gene supplies CDR1 ENHRY and CDR2 SYGVKD. Trimming accounts for 2 bases at V and 2 bases at J, while the number of junction bases matched to no gene is 4. Worth noting for this clonotype: The specificity of this receptor is unknown. Base qualities are not recorded, but no much larger clone differs from it by a single base.

The sequenced sample consisted of PBMCs or a T cell subset sorted from them (not recorded which). This sequence originates from a man younger than 30 who had mild COVID-19 (a few samples of this study predate the infection). The sample titles of this study are shuffled in the database, so cell type and time point are left out; the donor was told from shared clones. The V gene is TRBV10-3 and the J gene is TRBJ1-1, with 8 central nucleotides matching TRBD1. The CDR3 protein is CAISELGQGNTEAFF. The nucleotide sequence is given as TGTGCCATCAGTGAGCTTGGACAGGGAAACACTGAAGCTTTCTTT.